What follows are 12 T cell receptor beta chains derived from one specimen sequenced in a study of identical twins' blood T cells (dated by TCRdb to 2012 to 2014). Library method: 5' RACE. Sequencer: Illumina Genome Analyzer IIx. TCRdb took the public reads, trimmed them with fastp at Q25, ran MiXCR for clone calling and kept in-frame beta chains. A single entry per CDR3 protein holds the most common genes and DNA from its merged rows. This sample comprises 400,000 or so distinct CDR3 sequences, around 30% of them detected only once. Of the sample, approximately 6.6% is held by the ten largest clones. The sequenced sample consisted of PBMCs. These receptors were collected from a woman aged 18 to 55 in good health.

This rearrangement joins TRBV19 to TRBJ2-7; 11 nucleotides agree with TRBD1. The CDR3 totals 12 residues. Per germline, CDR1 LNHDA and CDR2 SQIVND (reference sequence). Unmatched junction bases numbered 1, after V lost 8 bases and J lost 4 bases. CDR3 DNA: TGTGCCAGTGGGACAGGGGGTTACGAGCAGTACTTC. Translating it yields CASGTGGYEQYF.

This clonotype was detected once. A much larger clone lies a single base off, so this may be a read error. For the CDR3, the DNA is TGTGCCAGCGGTTCCTTAGCGGGCGACATCACGCAGTATTTT. Its translation is CASGSLAGDITQYF. The chain employs TRBV12-3 or TRBV12-4 and TRBJ2-3; 7 bases agree with TRBD2. The CDR3 spans 14 residues. The trim removed 8 bases at V and 9 bases at J, leaving 14 bases unmatched.

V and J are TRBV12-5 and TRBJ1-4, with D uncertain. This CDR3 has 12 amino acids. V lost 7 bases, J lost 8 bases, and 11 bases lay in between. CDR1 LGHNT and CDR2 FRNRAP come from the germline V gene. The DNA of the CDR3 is TGTGCTAGTGCTACGCAACAAGAAAAACTGTTTTTT. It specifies CASATQQEKLFF.

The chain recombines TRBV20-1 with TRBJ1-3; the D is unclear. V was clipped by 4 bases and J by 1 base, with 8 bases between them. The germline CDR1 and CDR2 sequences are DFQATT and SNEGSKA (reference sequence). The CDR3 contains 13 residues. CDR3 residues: CSAMTQSGNTIYF. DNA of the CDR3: TGCAGTGCTATGACACAGTCTGGAAACACCATATATTTT.

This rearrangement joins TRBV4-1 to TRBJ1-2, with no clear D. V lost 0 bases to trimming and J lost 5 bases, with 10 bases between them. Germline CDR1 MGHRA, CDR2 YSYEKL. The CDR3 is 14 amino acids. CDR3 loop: CASSQEGNRYGYTF. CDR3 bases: TGCGCCAGCAGCCAAGAAGGGAACAGATATGGCTACACCTTC.

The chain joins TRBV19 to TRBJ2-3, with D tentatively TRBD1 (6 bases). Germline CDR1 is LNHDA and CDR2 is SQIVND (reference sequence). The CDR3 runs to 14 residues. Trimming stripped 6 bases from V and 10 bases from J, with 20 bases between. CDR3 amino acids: CASRTGTSPDAQYF. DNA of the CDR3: TGTGCCAGTAGGACTGGGACATCCCCCGATGCGCAGTATTTT.

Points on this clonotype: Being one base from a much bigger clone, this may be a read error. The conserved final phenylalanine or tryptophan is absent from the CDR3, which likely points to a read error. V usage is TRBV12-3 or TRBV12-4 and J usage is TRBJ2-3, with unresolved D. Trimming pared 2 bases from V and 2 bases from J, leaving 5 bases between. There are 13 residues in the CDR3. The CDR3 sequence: CASSLRFTDTQYY. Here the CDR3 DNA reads TGTGCCAGCAGTTTAAGGTTCACAGATACGCAGTATTAT.

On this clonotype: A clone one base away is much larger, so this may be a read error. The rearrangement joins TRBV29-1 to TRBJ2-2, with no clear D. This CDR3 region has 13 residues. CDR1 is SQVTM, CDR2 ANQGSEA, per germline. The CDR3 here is CSVGWQNAGELFF. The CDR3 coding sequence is TGCAGCGTTGGATGGCAGAACGCCGGGGAGCTGTTTTTT.

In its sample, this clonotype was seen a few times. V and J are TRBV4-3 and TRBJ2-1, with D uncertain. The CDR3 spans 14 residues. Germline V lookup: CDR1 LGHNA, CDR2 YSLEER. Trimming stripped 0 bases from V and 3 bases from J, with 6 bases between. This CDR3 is CASSQDFRYNEQFF. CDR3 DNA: TGCGCCAGCAGCCAAGATTTCCGCTACAATGAGCAGTTCTTC.

DNA of the CDR3: TGCAGCGTTGGGGATGGGACCTTACCTGGAAAACTGTTTTTT. Amino acid sequence: CSVGDGTLPGKLFF. This chain links TRBV29-1 with TRBJ1-4; TRBD1 is a possible D gene (5 bases). The CDR3 has 14 residues. Trimming took off 4 bases at V and 10 bases at J, with 19 bases between the two ends. Germline V lookup: CDR1 SQVTM, CDR2 ANQGSEA.

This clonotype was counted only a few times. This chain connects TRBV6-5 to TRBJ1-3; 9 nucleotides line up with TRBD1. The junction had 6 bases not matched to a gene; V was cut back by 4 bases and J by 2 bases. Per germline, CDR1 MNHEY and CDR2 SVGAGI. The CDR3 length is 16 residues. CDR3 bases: TGTGCCAGCAGTTTCACCGGGACAGGGACTGGAAACACCATATATTTT. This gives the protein CASSFTGTGTGNTIYF.

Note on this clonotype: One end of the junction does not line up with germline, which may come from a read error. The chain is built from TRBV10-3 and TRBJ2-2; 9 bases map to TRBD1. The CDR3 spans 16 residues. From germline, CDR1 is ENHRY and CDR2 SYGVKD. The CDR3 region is CAVSLGQGKNTGELFF. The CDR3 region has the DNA TGTGCCGTCAGCCTGGGACAGGGAAAGAACACCGGGGAGCTGTTTTTT.